The 10 T cell receptor beta chains below all came from one sample that was sequenced in a study of control samples from healthy donors and cancer patients. The repertoire was sequenced with immunoSEQ multiplex PCR; TCRdb's copy has only in-frame clones and lacks some. The sample includes tens of thousands of clones, approximately 93% seen only once; the top ten take roughly 1.2%. Sequencing used PBMCs. The receptors come from a middle-aged woman with lung cancer.

As regards this clone: Germline and junction disagree at one end, which may indicate a read error. The V gene is TRBV5-1, the J gene TRBJ1-1; D may be TRBD1 (6 bases). CDR3 length: 12 amino acids. The germline V gene has CDR1 SGHRS and CDR2 YFSETQ. The CDR3: CASSNGGEGGIF. Written as DNA, the CDR3 is TGCGCCAGCAGCAACGGTGGGGAAGGGGGGATATTT.

The V gene is TRBV5-1, the J gene TRBJ2-1; 7 nucleotides align to TRBD1. CDR1 and CDR2 (germline): SGHRS, YFSETQ. The CDR3 runs to 15 residues. The junction had 11 bases not matched to a gene; V was cut back by 4 bases and J by 7 bases. The CDR3 reads CASSQLTGIGNEQFF. The CDR3 bases are TGCGCCAGCAGCCAATTGACAGGGATTGGGAATGAGCAGTTCTTC.

The chain carries TRBV24-1 and TRBJ2-1; 9 bases map to TRBD1. V was clipped by 5 bases and J by 6 bases; unmatched bases: 4. The V gene's germline CDR1 is KGHDR and CDR2 SFDVKD. This CDR3 has 14 amino acids. In DNA, the CDR3 is TGTGCCACCAGTGGCGGGACAGGGCCCAATGAGCAGTTCTTC. Translated: CATSGGTGPNEQFF.

The chain couples TRBV4-2 to TRBJ1-1; TRBD1 is a possible D gene (6 bases). Germline V CDR1 and CDR2: LGHNA, YNFKEQ. The CDR3 sequence is 13 residues long. V shed 4 bases and J shed 3 bases, with 9 bases lying between them. CDR3 coding DNA: TGTGCCAGCAGCCCATACAGGGACACTGAAGCTTTCTTT. Translation gives CASSPYRDTEAFF.

A few counts support this clone. The V and J genes are TRBV2 and TRBJ1-2; 11 bases are a match to TRBD1. In germline, CDR1 is SNHLY, CDR2 FYNNEI. The CDR3 extends over 12 amino acids. V lost 6 bases and J lost 8; bases outside the gene matches: 2. The CDR3 DNA is TGTGCCAGCAGGGGACAGGGGGACGGCTACACCTTC. This encodes CASRGQGDGYTF.

This clone was picked up one time. The rearrangement joins TRBV7-3 to TRBJ2-1, with D uncertain. Germline V gene lookup returns CDR1 SGHTA and CDR2 FQGTGA. Trimming left V 0 bases short and J 4 bases short, with 10 bases between. The CDR3 sequence is 15 residues long. The DNA for the CDR3 is TGTGCCAGCAGCTTAACGGTAAACGGATACAATGAGCAGTTCTTC. It specifies CASSLTVNGYNEQFF.

This chain connects TRBV19 to TRBJ2-7; 7 positions match TRBD2. The ends lost 4 bases at V and 3 bases at J; junction bases unmatched: 9. Germline V CDR1 and CDR2: LNHDA, SQIVND (reference sequence). The CDR3 runs 15 residues. The CDR3 is CASSSGSGVGYEQYF. The CDR3 DNA reads TGTGCCAGTAGTAGTGGGAGCGGGGTAGGCTACGAGCAGTACTTC.

This chain connects TRBV3-1 (or the pseudogene TRBV3-2) to TRBJ1-2, with unresolved D. Germline V gene data show CDR1 as LGHDT and CDR2 as YNNKEL (reference sequence). The germline V and J ends were trimmed by 5 bases and 8 bases, with 9 bases remaining between them. There are 11 residues in the CDR3. The CDR3 DNA is TGTGCCAGCAGCACTGTAGGGGGCTACACCTTC. It translates to CASSTVGGYTF.

The V gene is TRBV3-1 (or the pseudogene TRBV3-2), the J gene TRBJ1-2, with unresolved D. The germline gives CDR1 LGHDT, CDR2 YNNKEL (reference sequence). The CDR3 spans 13 residues. The ends were cut back, 5 bases at V and 3 bases at J, with 10 bases in the middle. This chain's CDR3 is CASSITQDYGYTF. CDR3 bases: TGTGCCAGCAGCATCACTCAAGACTATGGCTACACCTTC.

The J gene is TRBJ2-1, the V gene TRBV7-2; 7 bases agree with TRBD1. V shed 5 bases, J shed 2 bases, and the junction held 6 bases outside the gene matches. The CDR3 spans 15 residues. CDR1 SGHTA and CDR2 FQGNSA come from the germline V gene. The CDR3 sequence: CASSITGEPYNEQFF. In nucleotides, the CDR3 is TGTGCCAGCAGCATTACAGGGGAACCCTACAATGAGCAGTTCTTC.